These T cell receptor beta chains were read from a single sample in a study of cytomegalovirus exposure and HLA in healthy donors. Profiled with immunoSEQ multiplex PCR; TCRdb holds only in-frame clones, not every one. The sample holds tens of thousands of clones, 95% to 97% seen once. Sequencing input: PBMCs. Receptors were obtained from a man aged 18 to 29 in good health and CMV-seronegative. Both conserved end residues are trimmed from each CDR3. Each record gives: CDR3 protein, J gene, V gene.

CDR3aa: ASTLETSGNTIY
j_gene: TRBJ1-3
v_gene: TRBV2

CDR3aa: ASSALVPGTGEVLDTEAF
j_gene: TRBJ1-1
v_gene: TRBV9

CDR3aa: ASREQESEQY
j_gene: TRBJ2-7
v_gene: TRBV6-5

CDR3aa: SVEVGNTIY
j_gene: TRBJ1-3
v_gene: TRBV20-1

CDR3aa: ASSLRGLLSDTEAF
j_gene: TRBJ1-1
v_gene: TRBV18

CDR3aa: ASSAGYMNTEAF
j_gene: TRBJ1-1
v_gene: TRBV5-8

CDR3aa: ASRPRRPSRDREGNSNQPQH
j_gene: TRBJ1-5
v_gene: TRBV23-1

CDR3aa: ASTNARTGGVEAF
j_gene: TRBJ1-1
v_gene: TRBV13

CDR3aa: ASSIGTGGHQPQH
j_gene: TRBJ1-5
v_gene: TRBV19

CDR3aa: ASSGGGGIDEQY
j_gene: TRBJ2-7
v_gene: TRBV6-5

CDR3aa: ASSRQGFSHEQF
j_gene: TRBJ2-1
v_gene: TRBV7-9

CDR3aa: ASSLYPGTGMYGYT
j_gene: TRBJ1-2
v_gene: TRBV27

CDR3aa: ANERVGYEQY
j_gene: TRBJ2-7
v_gene: TRBV10-3

CDR3aa: ASSQERGGFYEQY
j_gene: TRBJ2-7
v_gene: TRBV4-1

CDR3aa: ASSPGTSGRALEY
j_gene: TRBJ2-7
v_gene: TRBV7-9

CDR3aa: SVDQTGGTEAF
j_gene: TRBJ1-1
v_gene: TRBV29-1

CDR3aa: ASSTGGVF
j_gene: TRBJ1-1
v_gene: TRBV6-1